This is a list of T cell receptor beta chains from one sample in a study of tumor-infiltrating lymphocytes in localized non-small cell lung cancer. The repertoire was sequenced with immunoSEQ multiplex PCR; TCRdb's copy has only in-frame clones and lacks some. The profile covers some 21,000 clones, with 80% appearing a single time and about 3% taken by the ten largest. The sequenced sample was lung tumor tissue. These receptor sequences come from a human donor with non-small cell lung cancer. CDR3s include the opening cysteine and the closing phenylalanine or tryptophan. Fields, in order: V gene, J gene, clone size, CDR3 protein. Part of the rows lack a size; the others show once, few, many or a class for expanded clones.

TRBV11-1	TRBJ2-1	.	CASSVKSSVSSYNEQFF
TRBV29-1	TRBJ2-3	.	CSVDGSGDTQYF
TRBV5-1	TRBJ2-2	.	CASSVNGQGAGELFF
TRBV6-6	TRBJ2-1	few	CASSYRPNNEQFF
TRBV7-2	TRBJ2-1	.	CASSDRRGSGAYNEQFF
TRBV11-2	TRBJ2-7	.	CASSRGLNYEQYF
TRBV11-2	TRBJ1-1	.	CASSLQPLNTEAFF
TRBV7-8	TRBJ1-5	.	CASSLGQGIRPQHF
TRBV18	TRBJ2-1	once	CASSDRGWGEQFF
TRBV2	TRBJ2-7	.	CASSEQGLTYEQYF
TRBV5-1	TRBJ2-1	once	CASSLAGGSYEQFF
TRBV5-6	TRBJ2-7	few	CASSLDVEYEQYF
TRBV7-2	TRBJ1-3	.	CASSLGGLRGTGNTIYF
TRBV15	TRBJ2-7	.	CATGPRSGEQYF
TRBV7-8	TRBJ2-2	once	CASSLSGTGYAGELFF
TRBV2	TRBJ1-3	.	CASSDPGEISGNTIYF
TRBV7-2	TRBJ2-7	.	CASSFSGRGTRNEQYF
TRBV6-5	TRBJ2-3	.	CASSRSGTSTDTQYF
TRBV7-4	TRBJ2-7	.	CASSPDRNSYEQYF
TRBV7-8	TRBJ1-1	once	CASGLQGSVAFF
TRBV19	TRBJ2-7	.	CASSMWREQGRREQYF
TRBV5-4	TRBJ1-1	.	CASSLTGGEAFF
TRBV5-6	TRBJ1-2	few	CASSRVRVYGYTF
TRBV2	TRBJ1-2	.	CASSGTGGIYGYTF
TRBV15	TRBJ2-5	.	CATSRPKGAERTETQYF
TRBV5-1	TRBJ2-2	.	CASSLDPPAQSGELFF
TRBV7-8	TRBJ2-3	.	CASSLGQGSDTQYF
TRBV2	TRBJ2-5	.	CASSYRETQYF
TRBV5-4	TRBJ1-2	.	CASSLGGTNSNYGYTF
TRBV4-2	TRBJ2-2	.	CASSQDSTGELFF
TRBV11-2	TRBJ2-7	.	CASSSSTSGIGQYF
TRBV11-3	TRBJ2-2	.	CASSLGVLAVNTGELFF
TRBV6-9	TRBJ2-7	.	CASSYQDSYEQYF
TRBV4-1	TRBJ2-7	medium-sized	CASSPMDTQDPYEQYF
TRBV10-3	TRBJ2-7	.	CAISGDSRGIYEQYF
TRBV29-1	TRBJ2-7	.	CSVESGVHEQYF
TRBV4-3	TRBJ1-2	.	CASSQESRSYGYTF
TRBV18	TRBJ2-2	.	CASSPLPRGVSTGELFF